The rows below give T cell receptor beta chains drawn from one sample of a study of patients and donors after allogeneic stem cell transplantation. TCRdb reprocessed the RT-PCR reads with MiXCR, giving one entry per CDR3 protein. The repertoire includes 900,000 to 1,000,000 distinct CDR3 sequences, about a sixth of them detected once, and under 6.5% sits in the top ten. Sequenced material: blood, either unsorted or a sorted T cell fraction (not recorded which). These receptors came from a human donor who was either an allogeneic HSCT recipient or a stem cell or donor lymphocyte infusion donor (not recorded which). It is not recorded whose cells these are; they may come from a transplant donor. CDR3s include the opening cysteine and the closing phenylalanine or tryptophan. The D gene is left open where the match is weak. The listing skips clone size in some rows; elsewhere it reads once, few, many or a size class.

D: NA
V: TRBV20-1
length: 15
size: few
J: TRBJ2-1
CDR3: CSASFPTGRYNEQFF
DNA: TGCAGTGCCTCTTTTCCGACAGGGAGGTACAATGAGCAGTTCTTC

D: NA
V: TRBV20-1
length: 15
size: NA
J: TRBJ2-1
CDR3: CSASKRLSSYNEQFF
DNA: TGCAGTGCTAGTAAGCGCCTGAGCTCCTACAATGAGCAGTTCTTC

D: NA
V: TRBV10-3
length: 14
size: few
J: TRBJ1-1
CDR3: CAIRPGASNTEAFF
DNA: TGTGCCATCAGACCCGGGGCTTCGAACACTGAAGCTTTCTTT

D: NA
V: TRBV25-1
length: 11
size: few
J: TRBJ1-4
CDR3: CASSEGPELFF
DNA: TGTGCCAGCAGTGAAGGGCCGGAACTGTTTTTT

D: NA
V: TRBV10-3
length: 17
size: NA
J: TRBJ2-6
CDR3: CAIGPPTGHSGANVLTF
DNA: TGTGCCATCGGCCCGCCAACAGGCCACTCTGGGGCCAACGTCCTGACTTTC

D: TRBD2
V: TRBV20-1
length: 15
size: few
J: TRBJ2-3
CDR3: CSAKRTSGSTDTQYF
DNA: TGCAGTGCTAAGAGGACTAGCGGGTCCACAGATACGCAGTATTTT

D: TRBD2
V: TRBV20-1
length: 15
size: few
J: TRBJ2-3
CDR3: CSAQPASGGAGTQYF
DNA: TGCAGTGCCCAGCCGGCTAGCGGGGGGGCGGGTACGCAGTATTTT

D: NA
V: TRBV15
length: 16
size: NA
J: TRBJ1-1
CDR3: CATSSPGLEGNTEAFF
DNA: TGTGCCACCAGCAGTCCAGGGTTGGAGGGGAACACTGAAGCTTTCTTT

D: NA
V: TRBV12-3/TRBV12-4
length: 14
size: few
J: TRBJ2-5
CDR3: CASSFWDPKETQYF
DNA: TGTGCCAGCAGTTTTTGGGATCCAAAAGAGACCCAGTACTTC

D: TRBD2
V: TRBV7-3
length: 15
size: few
J: TRBJ2-1
CDR3: CASSLGGTSSNEQFF
DNA: TGTGCCAGCAGCTTAGGCGGGACTAGTAGCAATGAGCAGTTCTTC

D: TRBD2
V: TRBV5-1
length: 17
size: NA
J: TRBJ2-1
CDR3: CASSLEPSGGAYNEQFF
DNA: TGCGCCAGCAGCTTGGAGCCTAGCGGGGGGGCCTACAATGAGCAGTTCTTC

D: TRBD2
V: TRBV20-1
length: 17
size: many
J: TRBJ2-1
CDR3: CSAHTWREQLRNNEQFF
DNA: TGCAGTGCCCACACGTGGCGGGAGCAGCTTAGAAACAATGAGCAGTTCTTC

D: NA
V: TRBV6-5
length: 15
size: NA
J: TRBJ1-1
CDR3: CASSYSLTGVTEAFF
DNA: TGTGCCAGCAGTTACTCACTTACCGGGGTCACTGAAGCTTTCTTT

D: NA
V: TRBV6-1
length: 14
size: few
J: TRBJ1-3
CDR3: CASSWGNHGNTIYF
DNA: TGTGCCAGCAGCTGGGGAAATCACGGAAACACCATATATTTT

D: NA
V: TRBV15
length: 12
size: NA
J: TRBJ2-3
CDR3: CATSRGQDTQYF
DNA: TGTGCCACCAGCAGAGGGCAGGATACGCAGTATTTT

D: TRBD1
V: TRBV10-2
length: 13
size: NA
J: TRBJ2-5
CDR3: CASRETGFETQYF
DNA: TGCGCCAGCAGGGAGACAGGGTTTGAGACCCAGTACTTC

D: NA
V: TRBV24-1
length: 17
size: few
J: TRBJ2-1
CDR3: CATSDLGDQGSYNEQFF
DNA: TGTGCCACCAGTGATTTGGGGGATCAAGGCTCCTACAATGAGCAGTTCTTC

D: TRBD2
V: TRBV10-3
length: 16
size: NA
J: TRBJ2-7
CDR3: CAIRRTSGSLQGEQYF
DNA: TGTGCCATCAGAAGAACTAGCGGGAGTCTTCAAGGCGAGCAGTACTTC

D: NA
V: TRBV4-1
length: 13
size: few
J: TRBJ1-4
CDR3: CASSDRYNEKLFF
DNA: TGCGCCAGCTCGGACCGATATAACGAAAAACTGTTTTTT

D: NA
V: TRBV7-6
length: 18
size: NA
J: TRBJ2-3
CDR3: CASSLWPPGPQDTDTQYF
DNA: TGTGCCAGCAGCTTATGGCCACCGGGACCACAAGATACAGATACGCAGTATTTT

D: NA
V: TRBV5-1
length: 15
size: few
J: TRBJ1-1
CDR3: CASSFLGRLNTEAFF
DNA: TGCGCCAGCAGCTTCCTCGGGAGGCTGAACACTGAAGCTTTCTTT

D: TRBD1
V: TRBV11-2
length: 13
size: few
J: TRBJ2-7
CDR3: CASRSNRDRERHF
DNA: TGTGCCAGCAGGTCTAACCGGGACAGGGAACGACACTTC

D: TRBD1
V: TRBV6-5
length: 14
size: NA
J: TRBJ2-3
CDR3: CASSSWDRGDTQYF
DNA: TGTGCCAGCAGTTCATGGGACAGGGGAGATACGCAGTATTTT